One and the same sample provided the 32 T cell receptor beta chains below, sequenced in a study of Graves' ophthalmopathy and Graves' hyperthyroidism. RNA transcripts were the source from which TCR beta CDR3 regions were amplified. First-round RT-PCR with HTBI primers preceded a second-round multiplex PCR. TCRdb redid the calling of the multiplex PCR reads with MiXCR, one entry per CDR3 protein. The repertoire consists of 650,000 to 800,000 distinct CDR3 sequences, with under 50% occurring once and the leading ten covering around 3.3%. The sequenced sample was peripheral blood. The receptors were gathered from an adult man with Graves' ophthalmopathy.

As to this clonotype: Here the CDR3 omits its conserved ending phenylalanine or tryptophan, so a read error is the likely source. The DNA is omitted, as the CDR3 cannot be located on it reliably, and the CDR3 follows TCRdb's listing. The chain employs TRBV29-1 and TRBJ1-4; the D call in the table, TRBD1, was not verified against the DNA. Germline V gene data show CDR1 as SQVTM and CDR2 as ANQGSEA. The CDR3 is 9 residues long, ends included. CDR3 protein: CSVRDRVDY.

This clonotype was seen a handful of times. The chain uses TRBV5-4 and TRBJ2-5; 8 bases are shared with TRBD2. From germline, CDR1 is SGHNT and CDR2 YYREEE (reference sequence). Trimming removed 4 bases from V and 0 bases from J; junction bases left unmatched: 8. The CDR3 length is 16 residues. CDR3 sequence reads: CASSAGPLADQETQYF. The CDR3 DNA reads TGTGCCAGCAGCGCAGGGCCACTAGCGGACCAAGAGACCCAGTACTTC. Filled out from reference TRBV5-4 and TRBJ2-5, the complete variable domain reads ETGVTQSPTHLIKTRGQQVTLRCSSQSGHNTVSWYQQALGQGPQFIFQYYREEENGRGNFPPRFSGLQFPNYSSELNVNALELDDSALYLCASSAGPLADQETQYFGPGTRLLVL.

This clonotype was recorded many times. V is TRBV19 and J is TRBJ1-3; D remains ambiguous. Trimming removed 3 bases from V and 7 bases from J, with 10 bases in between. Germline V gives CDR1 LNHDA, CDR2 SQIVND (reference sequence). The CDR3 spans 13 residues. The chain's CDR3 is CASSIPAGNTIYF. The CDR3 nucleotides read TGTGCCAGTAGTATCCCAGCGGGTAACACCATATATTTT.

This clonotype came up many times. The CDR3 coding sequence is TGTTTCAACCCGATACAGACGAACACTGAAGCTTTCTTT. Its translation: CFNPIQTNTEAFF. The V and J genes are TRBV6-5 and TRBJ1-1; D gene uncertain. The CDR3 is 13 amino acids. The V gene's germline CDR1 is MNHEY and CDR2 SVGAGI.

Ten or more counts support this clonotype. The J gene is TRBJ1-5, the V gene TRBV10-3; D gene unclear. Per the germline V gene, CDR1 is ENHRY and CDR2 is SYGVKD. CDR3 size: 13 residues. Trimming removed 10 bases at V and 0 bases at J, with 10 bases between. This chain's CDR3 is CASRNFSNQPQHF. CDR3 DNA sequence: TGTGCCAGCAGGAATTTTAGCAATCAGCCCCAGCATTTT.

The rearrangement joins TRBV19 to TRBJ2-5, with 9 bases identical to TRBD2. The J call is uncertain, as TRBJ2-1 better fits the DNA end. The CDR3 loop spans 13 amino acids. Germline V gene data show CDR1 as LNHDA and CDR2 as SQIVND (reference sequence). The DNA for the CDR3 is TGTGCCGTAGGGCGGGGGGGCCTGGATGAGCAGTTCTTC. Translating gives CAVGRGGLDEQFF.

This clonotype was seen many times. CDR3 sequence (DNA): TGTGCCAGCAGATTAAGCGCACAAGAGACCCAGTACTTC. Translated: CASRLSAQETQYF. The V call is TRBV7-6, the J call TRBJ2-5, with no clear D. This CDR3 comprises 13 residues. CDR1 is SGHVS, CDR2 FNYEAQ, per germline. V lost 6 bases and J lost 2, with 10 bases in between. Supplemented by reference TRBV7-6 and TRBJ2-5, the full variable domain reads GAGVSQSPRYKVTKRGQDVALRCDPISGHVSLYWYRQALGQGPEFLTYFNYEAQQDKSGLPNDRFSAERPEGSISTLTIQRTEQRDSAMYRCASRLSAQETQYFGPGTRLLVL.

This clonotype was detected ten times or more. This sequence joins TRBV5-1 and TRBJ1-2, with D perhaps TRBD1 (5 bases). V was clipped by 4 bases and J by 7 bases, with 14 bases between them. The CDR3 is made up of 13 amino acids. Germline CDR1 SGHRS, CDR2 YFSETQ. CDR3 in DNA: TGCGCCAGCAGCATTGCGGGGGAGCGTGGCTACACCTTC. It encodes CASSIAGERGYTF.

This clonotype was seen more than once but under ten times. V is TRBV4-3 and J is TRBJ2-5; TRBD1 matches 12 bases. From germline, CDR1 is LGHNA and CDR2 YSLEER. CDR3 size: 16 residues. V was clipped by 5 bases and J by 5 bases; unmatched bases: 9. The DNA for the CDR3 is TGCGCCAGCAGCGGGACAGGGGGCATCTCAGGGGAGACCCAGTACTTC. The encoded protein is CASSGTGGISGETQYF.

The chain combines TRBV19 with TRBJ1-3, with D tentatively TRBD1 (6 bases). The CDR3 has 14 residues. V was shortened by 6 bases and J by 4 bases, with 13 bases between the two germline ends. CDR1 LNHDA and CDR2 SQIVND come from the germline V gene (reference sequence). CDR3 nucleotide sequence: TGTGCCAGTAGCCCGGACAGTCCCGGAAACACCATATATTTT. This codes for CASSPDSPGNTIYF.

As regards this clonotype: The junction departs from germline at one end; a sequencing error may be responsible. Written as DNA, the CDR3 is TGTGCCGGCAGTGTAGGGTTGTTCAATGAGCAGTTCTTC. Translating it yields CAGSVGLFNEQFF. J is TRBJ2-1 and V is TRBV25-1; D gene ambiguous. CDR3 length: 13 residues. Looked up from germline, CDR1 is MGHDK and CDR2 is SYGVNS. The complete variable domain, with remaining parts taken from reference TRBV25-1 and TRBJ2-1, reads EADIYQTPRYLVIGTGKKITLECSQTMGHDKMYWYQQDPGMELHLIHYSYGVNSTEKGDLSSESTVSRIRTEHFPLTLESARPSHTSQYLCAGSVGLFNEQFFGPGTRLTVL.

This clonotype was recorded many times. This sequence joins TRBV12-3 or TRBV12-4 and TRBJ2-7; 7 bases align to TRBD1. This CDR3 region has 13 residues. With 3 bases clipped from V and 4 bases from J, the junction kept 3 bases outside the gene matches. The CDR3 sequence is CASSFTGEYEQYF. CDR3 coding DNA: TGTGCCAGCAGTTTCACAGGGGAGTACGAGCAGTACTTC.

For this clonotype: The limits of the CDR3 on the DNA are not certain, so only TCRdb's listed CDR3 is given. The rearrangement uses TRBV24-1 and TRBJ1-1; the table's D gene call, TRBD1, was not cross checked with the DNA. The CDR3 length equals 22 residues, ends included. Per germline, CDR1 KGHDR and CDR2 SFDVKD. CDR3 in amino acids: CATRDSAMYLCATRDGDTEAFF.

The CDR3 coding sequence is TGTGCCATCAGTCCAACGACTGGAGTGGAGGGCATTCAGTACTTC. This gives the protein CAISPTTGVEGIQYF. This chain uses TRBV10-3 with TRBJ2-7, with a possible D match to TRBD2 (6 bases). The end of the DNA aligns better with TRBJ2-4, so the J call may be wrong. The CDR3 is 15 amino acids. Looked up from germline, CDR1 is ENHRY and CDR2 is SYGVKD.

This clonotype was recorded at least ten times. The V and J genes are TRBV18 and TRBJ2-5, with D hard to call. Germline CDR1 reads KGHSH; CDR2 reads LQKENI. CDR3 length: 12 residues. Trimming removed 8 bases at V and 5 bases at J, with 12 bases between. In DNA form, the CDR3 reads TGTGCCAGCAGCCCACCTGGGGAGACCCAGTACTTC. Its translation: CASSPPGETQYF. The full variable domain, rest sourced from reference TRBV18 and TRBJ2-5, is NAGVMQNPRHLVRRRGQEARLRCSPMKGHSHVYWYRQLPEEGLKFMVYLQKENIIDESGMPKERFSAEFPKEGPSILRIQQVVRGDSAAYFCASSPPGETQYFGPGTRLLVL.

This chain connects TRBV29-1 to TRBJ1-3; 10 bases fit TRBD1. The junction had 8 bases not matched to a gene; V was cut back by 8 bases and J by 4 bases. This CDR3 spans 14 amino acids. Germline loops: CDR1 SQVTM, CDR2 ANQGSEA. The CDR3 sequence: CSSLRQGAGNTIYF. The CDR3 DNA follows: TGCAGCAGCCTCAGACAGGGGGCGGGAAACACCATATATTTT.

Turning to this clonotype: Sequence at one end of the junction differs from germline and may be a read error. The rearrangement joins TRBV29-1 to TRBJ2-6; a weak D match, TRBD1 (5 bases). Germline CDR1 reads SQVTM; CDR2 reads ANQGSEA. The CDR3 is made up of 11 amino acids. CDR3 in amino acids: CSVVGVNVLTF. The CDR3 DNA reads as TGCAGCGTGGTAGGGGTCAACGTCCTGACTTTC.

This clonotype has a count of ten or more. This sequence joins TRBV20-1 and TRBJ2-7; D is perhaps TRBD2 (7 bases). This CDR3 contains 12 residues. With 3 bases removed from V and 5 bases from J, the gap between germline ends came to 11 bases. CDR1 DFQATT and CDR2 SNEGSKA come from the germline V gene (reference sequence). CDR3 amino acids: CSARGEGDEQYF. CDR3 bases: TGCAGTGCTAGGGGGGAGGGGGACGAGCAGTACTTC.

The V call is TRBV29-1, the J call TRBJ1-2, with a weak D call TRBD1 (5 bases). Looked up from germline, CDR1 is SQVTM and CDR2 is ANQGSEA. CDR3 size: 13 residues. The germline V and J ends were trimmed by 7 bases and 5 bases, with 17 bases remaining between them. The CDR3 reads CSADKGRGYGYTF. CDR3 nucleotides: TGCAGCGCCGATAAGGGACGTGGTTATGGCTACACCTTC.

This clonotype was detected many times. V is TRBV6-1 and J is TRBJ1-5; D call uncertain. Trimming took 4 bases from V and 1 from J, leaving 11 bases between them. This CDR3 comprises 15 residues. The germline CDR1 and CDR2 sequences are MNHNS and SASEGT. CDR3 residues: CASSAVYLSNQPQHF. DNA of the CDR3: TGTGCCAGCAGTGCGGTCTACCTCAGCAATCAGCCCCAGCATTTT.

In regard to this clonotype: The junction departs from germline at one end; a sequencing error may be responsible. The chain links TRBV7-3 to TRBJ1-5; 8 positions match TRBD1. The germline V gene has CDR1 SGHTA and CDR2 FQGTGA. This CDR3 spans 17 amino acids. DNA of the CDR3: TGCGCCAGCAGCCAAGCAAGTTCAGGGGGCTTGAATCAGCCCCAGCATTTT. Translation: CASSQASSGGLNQPQHF.

As regards this clonotype: This may arise from a read error, as a much more abundant clone is one base away. The rearrangement joins TRBV2 to TRBJ2-5; tentative D call: TRBD1 (6 bases). From germline, CDR1 is SNHLY and CDR2 FYNNEI. V lost 9 bases and J 2 bases, leaving 16 bases between the germline ends. The CDR3 runs 14 residues. The CDR3 DNA reads as TGTGCCAGGGCTCCAGGGGCCGCTCAAGAGACCCAGTACTTC. Residues: CARAPGAAQETQYF. Looking up the rest from reference TRBV2 and TRBJ2-5 gives the full variable domain: EPEVTQTPSHQVTQMGQEVILRCVPISNHLYFYWYRQILGQKVEFLVSFYNNEISEKSEIFDDQFSVERPDGSNFTLKIRSTKLEDSAMYFCARAPGAAQETQYFGPGTRLLVL.

This clonotype was picked up many times. This sequence joins TRBV29-1 and TRBJ2-7; no clear D. CDR3 length: 15 amino acids. Germline-derived CDR1 and CDR2 are SQVTM and ANQGSEA. Trimming removed 2 bases from V and 5 bases from J, with 19 bases in between. The chain's CDR3 is CSVESPGPRSDEQYF. In nucleotides, the CDR3 is TGCAGCGTTGAATCCCCCGGGCCAAGGTCGGACGAGCAGTACTTC.

On this clonotype: Just one base apart from a much larger clone, this may be a read error. The chain carries TRBV5-1 and TRBJ2-7; 7 positions match TRBD2. The CDR3 is made up of 14 amino acids. Germline CDR1 and CDR2: SGHRS and YFSETQ. CDR3 in amino acids: CDSSLGGNSYEQYF. DNA of the CDR3: TGCGACAGCAGCTTGGGAGGGAACTCCTACGAGCAGTACTTC.

Note on this clonotype: The CDR3 ends on some other residue instead of the conserved phenylalanine or tryptophan, so this is likely a read error. CDR3 region: CASSLDGSNTGELFV. CDR3 sequence (DNA): TGTGCCAGCAGCTTAGACGGATCGAACACCGGGGAGCTGTTTGTG. This sequence joins TRBV7-3 and TRBJ2-2; D gene uncertain. The CDR3 loop spans 15 amino acids. The germline CDR1 and CDR2 sequences are SGHTA and FQGTGA. The V end lost 2 bases, the J end lost 0 bases, and 7 bases lay between the germline ends.

With regard to this clonotype: At one boundary the junction diverges from the germline segment, which might be a read error. This chain connects TRBV2 to TRBJ2-2; 9 positions agree with TRBD2. The CDR3 runs 14 residues. Germline loops: CDR1 SNHLY, CDR2 FYNNEI. The CDR3 bases are TGTGCCAGCAGCCGGGGGACTAGCACCGGGGGGCTGTTTTTT. Translating it yields CASSRGTSTGGLFF.

This chain uses TRBV18 with TRBJ1-4; 7 nucleotides align to TRBD1. CDR1 KGHSH and CDR2 LQKENI come from the germline V gene. CDR3 length: 14 amino acids. The V gene end was trimmed by 1 base and the J gene end by 7 bases; junction bases not matched to a gene: 3. The CDR3: CASSPQGATEKLFF. The CDR3, as DNA: TGTGCCAGCTCACCACAGGGGGCAACTGAAAAACTGTTTTTT.

This clonotype came up many times. The V gene is TRBV29-1, the J gene TRBJ2-2; D is uncertain. CDR1 is SQVTM, CDR2 ANQGSEA, per germline. Trimming shortened V by 1 base and J by 6 bases, and 6 bases separated the two germline ends. This CDR3 is 12 amino acids long. CDR3: CSVEGVPGELFF. The DNA for the CDR3 is TGCAGCGTTGAAGGAGTTCCCGGGGAGCTGTTTTTT.

The chain recombines TRBV10-3 with TRBJ1-2; 7 bases are shared with TRBD1. J lost 6 bases, V lost 3 bases, and 1 base had no gene match. Germline V lookup: CDR1 ENHRY, CDR2 SYGVKD. This CDR3 has 12 residues. The chain's CDR3 is CAISDGTDGYTF. The CDR3 DNA is TGTGCCATCAGTGACGGGACAGATGGCTACACCTTC.

The rearrangement uses TRBV19 and TRBJ1-2, with 7 positions matching TRBD1. There are 15 residues in the CDR3. In germline, CDR1 is LNHDA, CDR2 SQIVND (reference sequence). The ends lost 2 bases at V and 0 bases at J; junction bases unmatched: 3. CDR3 residues: CASSINDRANYGYTF. The CDR3 coding sequence is TGTGCCAGTAGTATAAACGACAGGGCTAACTATGGCTACACCTTC.

The sample holds one count of this clonotype. Being one base from a much bigger clone, this may be a read error. Lacking the conserved final phenylalanine or tryptophan, this CDR3 likely reflects a read error. Written as DNA, the CDR3 is TGCAGCGTTGAAGAACAGTCCTACGACGAGCAGTACTCC. Its translation is CSVEEQSYDEQYS. The J gene is TRBJ2-7, the V gene TRBV29-1; D remains unclear. In germline, CDR1 is SQVTM, CDR2 ANQGSEA. This CDR3 is 13 amino acids long. V shed 0 bases and J shed 5 bases, with 11 bases lying between them.

This clonotype was counted between two and nine times. CDR3 amino acids: CASSQGSVSYTEAFF. In nucleotides, the CDR3 is TGTGCCAGCAGCCAAGGGTCAGTTTCGTACACTGAAGCTTTCTTT. The gene calls are TRBV3-1 and TRBJ1-1; D is unclear. In germline, CDR1 is LGHDT, CDR2 YNNKEL (reference sequence). The V gene lost 1 base and the J gene lost 3 bases, with 12 bases spanning the gap. The CDR3 loop spans 15 amino acids.